The 26 T cell receptor beta chains reported below all come from one sample, sequenced in a study of blood T cell repertoires in COVID-19. The repertoire was sequenced with immunoSEQ multiplex PCR; TCRdb's copy has only in-frame clones and lacks some. The data hold 250,000 to 300,000 clones, with roughly nine tenths observed a single time. Sequencing was performed on peripheral blood. These TCRs come from a man younger than 30 with active or convalescent COVID-19.

V usage is TRBV5-1 and J usage is TRBJ2-7; 10 bases are shared with TRBD2. The V and J ends lost 7 bases and 6 bases, in that order; junction bases with no gene match: 10. Germline CDR1 is SGHRS and CDR2 is YFSETQ. This CDR3 region has 14 residues. The CDR3 sequence is CASSEAGGPSEQYF. CDR3 bases: TGCGCCAGCTCTGAAGCGGGGGGGCCGAGCGAGCAGTACTTC. Full variable domain (outside the CDR3, taken from reference TRBV5-1 and TRBJ2-7): KAGVTQTPRYLIKTRGQQVTLSCSPISGHRSVSWYQQTPGQGLQFLFEYFSETQRNKGNFPGRFSGRQFSNSRSEMNVSTLELGDSALYLCASSEAGGPSEQYFGPGTRLTVT.

V and J are TRBV9 and TRBJ2-3; 8 bases match TRBD2. Germline loops: CDR1 SGDLS, CDR2 YYNGEE. This CDR3 is built from 16 residues. J was trimmed by 5 bases and V by 0 bases; bases with no gene match: 8. For the CDR3, the DNA is TGTGCCAGCAGCGTAGCTGGGAGCGGGAGTGGAGATACGCAGTATTTT. This sequence encodes CASSVAGSGSGDTQYF.

This clone turned up a few times. This chain connects TRBV5-6 to TRBJ1-2; 10 bases map to TRBD1. Per germline, CDR1 SGHDT and CDR2 YYEEEE. With V trimmed by 0 bases and J by 7 bases, 0 bases remained unmatched. The CDR3 consists of 13 residues. This chain's CDR3 is CASSLGTGGGYTF. The CDR3 DNA sequence: TGTGCCAGCAGCTTGGGGACAGGGGGTGGCTACACCTTC.

The rearrangement joins TRBV19 to TRBJ2-5; a possible D gene is TRBD2 (6 bases). In germline, CDR1 is LNHDA, CDR2 SQIVND (reference sequence). This CDR3 is 14 amino acids long. Trimming took 7 bases from V and 4 from J, leaving 16 bases between them. CDR3 DNA sequence: TGTGCCAGTAAGGTCGGGGGTCAATCAGAGACCCAGTACTTC. It specifies CASKVGGQSETQYF.

This clone appeared once. The chain recombines TRBV7-9 with TRBJ1-3, with a possible D match to TRBD1 (5 bases). The CDR3 has 16 residues. Germline V gives CDR1 SEHNR, CDR2 FQNEAQ (reference sequence). The ends were cut back, 5 bases at V and 3 bases at J, with 17 bases in the middle. The CDR3 reads CASSPRSGAGGNTIYF. The CDR3 region has the DNA TGTGCCAGCAGCCCCCGTAGTGGGGCAGGTGGAAACACCATATATTTT.

V is TRBV5-5 and J is TRBJ1-2; 9 positions agree with TRBD1. Germline V CDR1 and CDR2: SGHKS, YYEKEE (reference sequence). Trimming at V came to 2 bases and at J to 8 bases, leaving 4 bases not matched to a gene. The CDR3 runs to 13 residues. Here the CDR3 DNA reads TGTGCCAGCAGCTTAGGACAGGGGCAAGGCTACACCTTC. This sequence encodes CASSLGQGQGYTF. The full variable domain, rest sourced from reference TRBV5-5 and TRBJ1-2, is DAGVTQSPTHLIKTRGQQVTLRCSPISGHKSVSWYQQVLGQGPQFIFQYYEKEERGRGNFPDRFSARQFPNYSSELNVNALLLGDSALYLCASSLGQGQGYTFGSGTRLTVV.

This chain's CDR3 is CASAFLRQGSGEQYF. The CDR3 nucleotides are TGCGCCAGCGCGTTCCTGAGACAGGGGTCGGGCGAGCAGTACTTC. The V and J genes are TRBV10-1 and TRBJ2-7, with 8 bases fitting TRBD1. The CDR3 covers 15 residues. Germline assignment: CDR1 WNHNN and CDR2 SYGVQD (reference sequence). V was clipped by 8 bases and J by 6 bases; unmatched bases: 15.

This chain connects TRBV19 to TRBJ1-5, with D perhaps matching TRBD1 (6 bases). CDR1 and CDR2 (germline): LNHDA, SQIVND (reference sequence). The CDR3 spans 14 residues. Trimming took off 6 bases at V and 4 bases at J, with 13 bases between the two ends. In DNA, the CDR3 is TGTGCCAGTAGGGCCGGGACAAGGAATCAGCCCCAGCATTTT. Translation gives CASRAGTRNQPQHF. Variable domain in full (rest from reference TRBV19 and TRBJ1-5): DGGITQSPKYLFRKEGQNVTLSCEQNLNHDAMYWYRQDPGQGLRLIYYSQIVNDFQKGDIAEGYSVSREKKESFPLTVTSAQKNPTAFYLCASRAGTRNQPQHFGDGTRLSIL.

The chain recombines TRBV29-1 with TRBJ2-7; D is ambiguous. The V end was cut by 0 bases, the J end by 1 base, with 10 bases between. This CDR3 has 14 amino acids. Germline V lookup: CDR1 SQVTM, CDR2 ANQGSEA. The CDR3 region is CSVEDQRESYEQYF. CDR3 sequence (DNA): TGCAGCGTTGAAGATCAGCGCGAGTCCTACGAGCAGTACTTC.

J is TRBJ2-2 and V is TRBV7-2; perhaps TRBD1 as D (5 bases). V was cut by 3 bases and J by 4 bases, with 24 bases left in between. The CDR3 sequence is 19 residues long. Germline V gene sequence: CDR1 SGHTA, CDR2 FQGNSA. The DNA for the CDR3 is TGTGCCAGCAGCTTGATAAACCCGGTCAGGGCCGTTTTCACCGGGGAGCTGTTTTTT. It specifies CASSLINPVRAVFTGELFF.

The CDR3 spells CASSSRTAGELFF. DNA of the CDR3: TGTGCCAGCAGTTCAAGGACAGCCGGGGAGCTGTTTTTT. The chain joins TRBV27 to TRBJ2-2; tentatively, D is TRBD1 (6 bases). Germline-derived CDR1 and CDR2 are MNHEY and SMNVEV (reference sequence). Between the trimmed V and J ends, which lost 4 bases and 6 bases, there was a span of 9 bases. CDR3 length equals 13 residues.

V gene TRBV5-1 combines with J gene TRBJ1-2; 9 bases align to TRBD1. This CDR3 is built from 14 residues. Per germline, CDR1 SGHRS and CDR2 YFSETQ. J lost 6 bases, V lost 2 bases, and 5 bases had no gene match. The DNA for the CDR3 is TGCGCCAGCAGCTTCGACAGGGGGTTCGATGGCTACACCTTC. Protein product: CASSFDRGFDGYTF.

V gene TRBV28 combines with J gene TRBJ1-3, with unresolved D. V was cut by 10 bases and J by 0 bases, with 16 bases left in between. The CDR3 totals 15 residues. CDR1 MDHEN and CDR2 SYDVKM come from the germline V gene. The CDR3 DNA reads as TGTGCCACCCTACCGTCGACAAGCTCTGGAAACACCATATATTTT. Protein product: CATLPSTSSGNTIYF.

The chain has TRBV2 and TRBJ2-3; 9 nucleotides agree with TRBD2. CDR3 size: 13 residues. Per the germline V gene, CDR1 is SNHLY and CDR2 is FYNNEI. The V gene end was trimmed by 6 bases and the J gene end by 5 bases; junction bases not matched to a gene: 3. The CDR3, as DNA: TGTGCCAGCAGAGGACTAGCGATAGATACGCAGTATTTT. Amino acid sequence: CASRGLAIDTQYF.

V usage is TRBV29-1 and J usage is TRBJ1-5; weak D call: TRBD1 (5 bases). Germline V gene lookup returns CDR1 SQVTM and CDR2 ANQGSEA. The CDR3 length is 12 residues. The V gene lost 6 bases and the J gene lost 6 bases, with 12 bases spanning the gap. CDR3 in amino acids: CSVGLDSQPQHF. For the CDR3, the DNA is TGCAGCGTGGGCCTCGACAGTCAGCCCCAGCATTTT.

V is TRBV19 and J is TRBJ2-1; 8 bases are shared with TRBD2. V was clipped by 5 bases and J by 9 bases; unmatched bases: 9. The germline gives CDR1 LNHDA, CDR2 SQIVND (reference sequence). The CDR3 contains 14 residues. The CDR3, as DNA: TGTGCCAGTAGTCCTGGGGGGACTAGGGGTGAGCAGTTCTTC. It codes for CASSPGGTRGEQFF.

This sequence joins TRBV7-2 and TRBJ1-2, with 9 positions matching TRBD1. The CDR3 loop spans 16 amino acids. Looked up from germline, CDR1 is SGHTA and CDR2 is FQGNSA. The J segment lost 8 bases and the V segment lost 5 bases, leaving 15 bases of the junction unmatched. CDR3 nucleotides: TGTGCCAGCAGCGCGACAGGGGGACAGACCTCGCACGGCTACACCTTC. As protein: CASSATGGQTSHGYTF.

The chain uses TRBV5-1 and TRBJ2-2, with D perhaps matching TRBD1 (6 bases). V was clipped by 3 bases and J by 0 bases, with 6 bases between them. The germline CDR1 and CDR2 sequences are SGHRS and YFSETQ. This CDR3 has 14 residues. In nucleotides, the CDR3 is TGCGCCAGCAGCTGGACAGCGAACACCGGGGAGCTGTTTTTT. Encoded protein: CASSWTANTGELFF.

The chain uses TRBV27 and TRBJ2-3; perhaps TRBD1 as D (5 bases). Trimming stripped 8 bases from V and 1 base from J, with 10 bases between. The V gene's germline CDR1 is MNHEY and CDR2 SMNVEV (reference sequence). The CDR3 length is 13 residues. The CDR3 here is CASLQGGTDTQYF. In DNA form, the CDR3 reads TGTGCCAGCCTCCAAGGGGGCACAGATACGCAGTATTTT.

The chain couples TRBV5-5 to TRBJ1-1; D unresolved. The CDR3 consists of 14 residues. Between the trimmed V and J ends, which lost 0 bases and 3 bases, there was a span of 9 bases. From germline, CDR1 is SGHKS and CDR2 YYEKEE (reference sequence). The CDR3 is CASSLVPSDTEAFF. The CDR3 DNA follows: TGTGCCAGCAGCTTGGTTCCCTCGGACACTGAAGCTTTCTTT.

The V call is TRBV5-6, the J call TRBJ1-2; D gene unclear. V shed 2 bases and J shed 1 base, with 9 bases lying between them. The CDR3 totals 14 residues. CDR1 and CDR2 (germline): SGHDT, YYEEEE. As DNA, the CDR3 is TGTGCCAGCAGCTTCAGACTGAGTAACTATGGCTACACCTTC. This encodes CASSFRLSNYGYTF.

J is TRBJ1-1 and V is TRBV28; 7 nucleotides agree with TRBD1. CDR1 and CDR2 from the germline V gene are MDHEN and SYDVKM. The CDR3 spans 13 residues. V lost 5 bases to trimming and J lost 5 bases; unmatched junction nucleotides: 5. The CDR3 loop reads CASSRDRKTEAFF. CDR3 nucleotides: TGTGCCAGCAGTCGGGACAGAAAGACTGAAGCTTTCTTT.

The chain combines TRBV28 with TRBJ2-1, with a tentative D call TRBD2 (5 bases). V was cut by 6 bases and J by 7 bases, with 19 bases left in between. CDR1 is MDHEN and CDR2 is SYDVKM in the germline V gene. CDR3 length: 15 amino acids. The CDR3 nucleotides read TGTGCCAGCAGACCTCAAGGACTGGAGATTAATGAGCAGTTCTTC. It yields the protein CASRPQGLEINEQFF.

This clone has a single count. CDR3 in amino acids: CASSRGGYTF. The CDR3 coding sequence is TGTGCCAGTAGTAGGGGCGGCTACACCTTC. This chain uses TRBV19 with TRBJ1-2; the D gene is possibly TRBD1 (5 bases). The CDR3 loop spans 10 amino acids. The V end lost 4 bases, the J end lost 8 bases, and 5 bases lay between the germline ends. Germline V lookup: CDR1 LNHDA, CDR2 SQIVND (reference sequence).

The chain couples TRBV5-8 to TRBJ2-7; TRBD1 agrees at 8 bases. This CDR3 is 15 amino acids long. After removal of 0 bases from V and 7 bases from J, the junction contained 9 bases not matched to a gene. Germline CDR1 and CDR2: SGHTS and YDEGEE. The CDR3 region has the DNA TGTGCCAGCAGCTTGGATGGTCAGGGGGCTCGGGAGCAGTACTTC. It encodes CASSLDGQGAREQYF.

This clone has more than one count but fewer than ten. The V call is TRBV5-5, the J call TRBJ2-2; D is uncertain. Trimming took 5 bases from V and 7 from J, leaving 9 bases between them. Per the germline V gene, CDR1 is SGHKS and CDR2 is YYEKEE (reference sequence). The CDR3 totals 12 residues. CDR3 amino acids: CASRFKFGELFF. The CDR3 DNA follows: TGTGCCAGCAGGTTCAAATTCGGGGAGCTGTTTTTT. Full variable domain (missing parts from reference TRBV5-5 and TRBJ2-2): DAGVTQSPTHLIKTRGQQVTLRCSPISGHKSVSWYQQVLGQGPQFIFQYYEKEERGRGNFPDRFSARQFPNYSSELNVNALLLGDSALYLCASRFKFGELFFGEGSRLTVL.